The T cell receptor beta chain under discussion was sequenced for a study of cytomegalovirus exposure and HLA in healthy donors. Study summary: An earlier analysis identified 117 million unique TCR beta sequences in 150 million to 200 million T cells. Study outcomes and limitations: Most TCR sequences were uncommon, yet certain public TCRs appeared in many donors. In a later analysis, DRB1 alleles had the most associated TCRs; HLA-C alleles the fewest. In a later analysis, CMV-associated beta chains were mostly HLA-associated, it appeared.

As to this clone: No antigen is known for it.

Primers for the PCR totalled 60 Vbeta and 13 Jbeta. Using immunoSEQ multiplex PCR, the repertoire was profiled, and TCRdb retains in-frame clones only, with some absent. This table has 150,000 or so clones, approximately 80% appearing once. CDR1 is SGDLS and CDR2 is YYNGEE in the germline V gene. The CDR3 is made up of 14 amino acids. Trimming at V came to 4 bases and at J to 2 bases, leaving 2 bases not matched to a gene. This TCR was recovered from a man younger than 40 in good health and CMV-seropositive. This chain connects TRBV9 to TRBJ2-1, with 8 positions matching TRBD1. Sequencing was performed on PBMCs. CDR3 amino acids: CASSQTGAYNEQFF. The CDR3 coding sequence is TGTGCCAGCAGCCAGACAGGGGCCTACAATGAGCAGTTCTTC.